Below are 24 T cell receptor beta chains sequenced from a single sample in a study of blood T cell repertoires in COVID-19 (TCRdb year 2020). Libraries were made using the immunoSEQ multiplex PCR assay. TCRdb took over this immuneACCESS table, retaining in-frame rearrangements with V and J assigned. Such tables are incomplete; in checked studies, under half of the missing clones stem from an unresolved V gene, and the remainder is unexplained. This sample comprises 250,000 or so clones, about 88% of them detected only once. More than 0.95% of the sample lies in the top ten. What was sequenced was peripheral blood. Source of these receptors: a woman aged 40 to 50 who had recovered from COVID-19.

This chain joins TRBV6-1 and TRBJ2-3; D remains unclear. This CDR3 contains 13 residues. The V gene's germline CDR1 is MNHNS and CDR2 SASEGT. Trimming removed 3 bases at V and 4 bases at J, with 8 bases between. CDR3 loop: CASSDLVPDTQYF. Here the CDR3 DNA reads TGTGCCAGCAGTGACCTAGTCCCAGATACGCAGTATTTT.

CDR3 DNA sequence: TGCGCCAGCAGCCACCCGGGACATCGGAACACTGAAGCTTTCTTT. Amino acids: CASSHPGHRNTEAFF. This chain connects TRBV4-1 to TRBJ1-1, with D possibly being TRBD1 (6 bases). V lost 3 bases to trimming and J lost 1 base, with 12 bases between them. This CDR3 contains 15 residues. Germline CDR1 MGHRA, CDR2 YSYEKL.

J is TRBJ1-1 and V is TRBV6-5, with 7 positions matching TRBD1. The CDR3 covers 13 residues. The ends lost 2 bases at V and 7 bases at J; junction bases unmatched: 4. The germline CDR1 and CDR2 sequences are MNHEY and SVGAGI. DNA for the CDR3: TGTGCCAGCAGTTACCGGACAGGATATGAAGCTTTCTTT. Its translation is CASSYRTGYEAFF.

V usage is TRBV7-2 and J usage is TRBJ2-3; 7 bases are shared with TRBD2. The CDR3 is made up of 13 amino acids. The V and J ends lost 5 bases and 9 bases, in that order; junction bases with no gene match: 8. Germline CDR1 reads SGHTA; CDR2 reads FQGNSA. Here the CDR3 reads CASSRRGVGTQYF. The CDR3 nucleotides read TGTGCCAGCAGCCGACGGGGGGTGGGGACGCAGTATTTT.

The chain employs TRBV19 and TRBJ2-5; 9 nucleotides line up with TRBD2. Germline trimming cut 3 bases from V and 5 bases from J; bases unmatched to any gene: 7. Germline V gives CDR1 LNHDA, CDR2 SQIVND (reference sequence). This CDR3 comprises 15 residues. CDR3 bases: TGTGCCAGTAGTATTAATAGCGGGAGTTTGGAGACCCAGTACTTC. The encoded protein is CASSINSGSLETQYF.

V usage is TRBV19 and J usage is TRBJ2-5; the match to TRBD1 covers 8 bases. The junction had 8 bases not matched to a gene; V was cut back by 6 bases and J by 2 bases. The CDR3 runs 15 residues. Germline CDR1 reads LNHDA; CDR2 reads SQIVND (reference sequence). This chain's CDR3 is CASSPGQGGQETQYF. In DNA form, the CDR3 reads TGTGCCAGTAGCCCCGGACAGGGTGGGCAAGAGACCCAGTACTTC.

The chain has TRBV5-1 and TRBJ1-1, with 8 positions matching TRBD1. V was clipped by 0 bases and J by 6 bases; unmatched bases: 4. The CDR3 contains 14 residues. Germline-derived CDR1 and CDR2 are SGHRS and YFSETQ. The CDR3 reads CASSLGRTGPEAFF. In nucleotides, the CDR3 is TGCGCCAGCAGCTTGGGAAGGACAGGGCCTGAAGCTTTCTTT.

This rearrangement joins TRBV27 to TRBJ2-7; 15 nucleotides align to TRBD2. V shed 8 bases and J 7 bases; nucleotides not matched to a gene: 12. The CDR3 sequence is 16 residues long. In germline, CDR1 is MNHEY, CDR2 SMNVEV (reference sequence). Here the CDR3 reads CASGPGLAGGPREQYF. CDR3 bases: TGTGCCAGCGGACCCGGACTAGCGGGAGGGCCTCGGGAGCAGTACTTC.

This clone came up a few times. This rearrangement joins TRBV7-6 to TRBJ1-1, with 12 bases that match TRBD1. V lost 3 bases, J lost 6 bases, and 5 bases stayed unmatched. The CDR3 loop spans 15 amino acids. Germline V CDR1 and CDR2: SGHVS, FNYEAQ. CDR3 coding DNA: TGTGCCAGCAGCTTTGGGACAGGGGGCTTCGCTGAAGCTTTCTTT. It encodes CASSFGTGGFAEAFF.

CDR3 region: CATSPAGTRGTYEQYF. The CDR3, as DNA: TGTGCCACCAGCCCTGCCGGGACCCGGGGGACCTACGAGCAGTACTTC. The chain has TRBV24-1 and TRBJ2-7, with D perhaps matching TRBD2 (6 bases). CDR3 length: 16 amino acids. V was shortened by 7 bases and J by 2 bases, with 20 bases between the two germline ends. Germline V gene data show CDR1 as KGHDR and CDR2 as SFDVKD.

CDR3 sequence: CASSPGLPNQPQHF. As DNA, the CDR3 is TGCGCCAGCAGCCCGGGACTTCCCAATCAGCCCCAGCATTTT. The V gene is TRBV5-1, the J gene TRBJ1-5, with D perhaps TRBD1 (5 bases). Trimming pared 4 bases from V and 3 bases from J, leaving 11 bases between. The CDR3 extends over 14 amino acids. Germline lookup yields CDR1 SGHRS and CDR2 YFSETQ.

This chain links TRBV4-1 with TRBJ2-4; 9 bases match TRBD1. V dropped 7 bases and J dropped 2; count of bases not matched to a gene: 9. The germline V gene has CDR1 MGHRA and CDR2 YSYEKL. The CDR3 sequence is 16 residues long. CDR3 bases: TGCGCCAGCACCCGGACAGGGGAGGTGACCAAAAACATTCAGTACTTC. Protein: CASTRTGEVTKNIQYF.

The chain combines TRBV7-3 with TRBJ1-1, with 7 bases fitting TRBD1. The ends lost 1 base at V and 1 base at J; junction bases unmatched: 3. This CDR3 spans 15 amino acids. CDR1 SGHTA and CDR2 FQGTGA come from the germline V gene. DNA for the CDR3: TGTGCCAGCAGCTTAAGAGGGGGCGGGAACACTGAAGCTTTCTTT. Amino acid sequence: CASSLRGGGNTEAFF.

In its sample, this clone was seen once. Other DNA sequences within the sample encode an identical CDR3. This chain connects TRBV5-4 to TRBJ1-2; 7 positions agree with TRBD1. Germline CDR1 is SGHNT and CDR2 is YYREEE (reference sequence). Trimming removed 4 bases from V and 2 bases from J; junction bases left unmatched: 2. The CDR3 has 13 residues. The CDR3 reads CASSPGGNYGYTF. In DNA form, the CDR3 reads TGTGCCAGCAGCCCAGGGGGGAACTATGGCTACACCTTC. Using reference TRBV5-4 and TRBJ1-2 for the parts outside the CDR3, the full variable domain is ETGVTQSPTHLIKTRGQQVTLRCSSQSGHNTVSWYQQALGQGPQFIFQYYREEENGRGNFPPRFSGLQFPNYSSELNVNALELDDSALYLCASSPGGNYGYTFGSGTRLTVV.

This chain links TRBV12-3 or TRBV12-4 with TRBJ2-7, with D possibly matching TRBD1 (6 bases). The CDR3 is 13 amino acids. V shed 6 bases and J shed 7 bases, with 16 bases lying between them. CDR3 coding DNA: TGTGCCAGCAGACCACGACAGGTTGGGGAGCAGTACTTC. Its translation: CASRPRQVGEQYF.

This clone was seen a few times. V is TRBV30 and J is TRBJ1-5; D possibly corresponds to TRBD1 (5 bases). The CDR3 runs to 13 residues. Looked up from germline, CDR1 is GTSNPN and CDR2 is SVGIG (reference sequence). V was cut by 3 bases and J by 3 bases, with 9 bases left in between. The CDR3 reads CAWRGQPNQPQHF. The CDR3 DNA is TGTGCCTGGAGGGGGCAGCCCAATCAGCCCCAGCATTTT. The full variable domain, in which reference TRBV30 and TRBJ1-5 provide the parts outside the CDR3, is SQTIHQWPATLVQPVGSPLSLECTVEGTSNPNLYWYRQAAGRGLQLLFYSVGIGQISSEVPQNLSASRPQDRQFILSSKKLLLSDSGFYLCAWRGQPNQPQHFGDGTRLSIL.

V is TRBV28 and J is TRBJ1-1; a weak D match, TRBD1 (5 bases). Germline CDR1 and CDR2: MDHEN and SYDVKM. The CDR3 consists of 15 residues. Trimming pared 2 bases from V and 4 bases from J, leaving 14 bases between. CDR3 nucleotide sequence: TGTGCCAGCAGTTTAGGCCCACTTGGGGCCACTGAAGCTTTCTTT. Translation: CASSLGPLGATEAFF. Complete variable domain (other parts from reference TRBV28 and TRBJ1-1): DVKVTQSSRYLVKRTGEKVFLECVQDMDHENMFWYRQDPGLGLRLIYFSYDVKMKEKGDIPEGYSVSREKKERFSLILESASTNQTSMYLCASSLGPLGATEAFFGQGTRLTVV.

This clone has only a few counts. This chain connects TRBV18 to TRBJ1-5; tentative D call: TRBD1 (5 bases). The V gene's germline CDR1 is KGHSH and CDR2 LQKENI. V was clipped by 3 bases and J by 6 bases, with 9 bases between them. The CDR3 has 13 amino acids. The CDR3 coding sequence is TGTGCCAGCTCACCCGGGGGTAGTCAGCCCCAGCATTTT. Translating it yields CASSPGGSQPQHF.

The V gene is TRBV5-1, the J gene TRBJ1-3; tentatively, D is TRBD1 (5 bases). Trimming pared 1 base from V and 2 bases from J, leaving 13 bases between. The CDR3 contains 16 residues. Germline V gene sequence: CDR1 SGHRS, CDR2 YFSETQ. CDR3 sequence reads: CASSLSLGGAGNTIYF. The CDR3 DNA reads as TGCGCCAGCAGCTTGTCTCTCGGGGGGGCTGGAAACACCATATATTTT.

The rearrangement uses TRBV19 and TRBJ2-3, with a possible D match to TRBD2 (5 bases). With 5 bases removed from V and 0 bases from J, the gap between germline ends came to 15 bases. The CDR3 totals 16 residues. CDR1 and CDR2 (germline): LNHDA, SQIVND (reference sequence). CDR3 amino acids: CASSPTGWASTDTQYF. As DNA, the CDR3 is TGTGCCAGTAGTCCCACGGGGTGGGCGAGCACAGATACGCAGTATTTT.

The J gene is TRBJ2-7, the V gene TRBV7-2; D is perhaps TRBD1 (6 bases). From germline, CDR1 is SGHTA and CDR2 FQGNSA. The CDR3 has 14 amino acids. Trimming took 1 base from V and 3 from J, leaving 10 bases between them. CDR3 region: CASSLVGRGYEQYF. DNA for the CDR3: TGTGCCAGCAGCTTAGTTGGCAGGGGCTACGAGCAGTACTTC. The whole variable domain, filled in from reference TRBV7-2 and TRBJ2-7, reads GAGVSQSPSNKVTEKGKDVELRCDPISGHTALYWYRQSLGQGLEFLIYFQGNSAPDKSGLPSDRFSAERTGGSVSTLTIQRTQQEDSAVYLCASSLVGRGYEQYFGPGTRLTVT.

The chain couples TRBV5-1 to TRBJ2-3, with 9 bases lining up with TRBD2. The CDR3 is made up of 18 amino acids. The ends lost 0 bases at V and 0 bases at J; junction bases unmatched: 8. Germline CDR1 reads SGHRS; CDR2 reads YFSETQ. CDR3 DNA sequence: TGCGCCAGCAGCTTGGGGGCCGGGACTAGCCTAAGCACAGATACGCAGTATTTT. It is translated as CASSLGAGTSLSTDTQYF.

This rearrangement joins TRBV12-3 or TRBV12-4 to TRBJ2-3; 7 positions agree with TRBD1. Trimming took 6 bases from V and 3 from J; bases not matched to a gene: 3. The CDR3 is made up of 13 amino acids. The CDR3, as DNA: TGTGCCAGCAGCACGACAGGGACAGATACGCAGTATTTT. Amino acid sequence: CASSTTGTDTQYF.

V gene TRBV10-3 combines with J gene TRBJ1-1; D might be TRBD1 (5 bases). Trimming cost V 2 bases and J 4 bases, with 11 bases left between them. This CDR3 comprises 14 residues. Germline values: CDR1 ENHRY, CDR2 SYGVKD. The CDR3 loop is CAISEGGRGTEAFF. CDR3 DNA: TGTGCCATCAGTGAGGGGGGGAGGGGCACTGAAGCTTTCTTT.